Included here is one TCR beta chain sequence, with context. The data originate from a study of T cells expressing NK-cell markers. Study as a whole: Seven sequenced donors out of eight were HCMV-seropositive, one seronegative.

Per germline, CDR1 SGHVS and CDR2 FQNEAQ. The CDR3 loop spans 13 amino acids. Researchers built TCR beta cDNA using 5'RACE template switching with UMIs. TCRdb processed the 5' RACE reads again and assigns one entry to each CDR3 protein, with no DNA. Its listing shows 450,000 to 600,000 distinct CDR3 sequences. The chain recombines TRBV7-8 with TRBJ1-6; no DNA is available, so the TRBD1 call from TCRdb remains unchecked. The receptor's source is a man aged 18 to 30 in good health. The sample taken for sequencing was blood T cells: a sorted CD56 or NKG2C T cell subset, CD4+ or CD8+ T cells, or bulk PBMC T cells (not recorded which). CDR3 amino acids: CASSSDRNSPLHF.